These T cell receptor beta chains were read from a single sample in a study of somatic mutations in cytotoxic T cells in rheumatoid arthritis. Some clones are missing from TCRdb's copy, which holds only in-frame ones; the method was immunoSEQ multiplex PCR. The sample contains roughly 13,000 clones, around 76% of which appear only once. Sequences were obtained from CD8+ T cells sorted from blood. All receptors derive from an adult with rheumatoid arthritis. CDR3s include the opening cysteine and the closing phenylalanine or tryptophan. D genes are given only for firm matches. Size tells how often a clone was seen (once, few, many) or the class of an expanded clone, and some rows leave it out.

j_call d_call v_call clone_size cdr3_nt cdr3_aa
TRBJ1-5 - TRBV2 - TGTGCCAGCAGCGGACTACCCCTGAAGGATCAGCCCCAGCATTTT CASSGLPLKDQPQHF
TRBJ1-1 - TRBV6-4 few TGTGCCAGCAGTGACTACGAAGGTGAAGCTTTCTTT CASSDYEGEAFF
TRBJ2-7 TRBD2 TRBV7-9 - TGTGCCAGCAGCCCCACAACTAGCGGGAAAGCCCACGAGCAGTACTTC CASSPTTSGKAHEQYF
TRBJ1-1 TRBD1 TRBV7-9 once TGTGCCAGCAGCTCTTGGGACAGAGCCATTGAAGCTTTCTTT CASSSWDRAIEAFF
TRBJ1-1 - TRBV29-1 - TGCAGCGTTTCTGTCATGAACACTGAAGCTTTCTTT CSVSVMNTEAFF
TRBJ2-2 - TRBV29-1 - TGCAGCGTAGCTCAGGAGAACACCGGGGAGCTGTTTTTT CSVAQENTGELFF
TRBJ2-1 - TRBV11-2 once TGTGCCAGCAGCTTAGATCCCCCAGGGCGCTCCTACAATGAGCAGTTCTTC CASSLDPPGRSYNEQFF
TRBJ2-5 TRBD1 TRBV7-9 - TGTGCCAGCAGCAAATGGGACAGGGGATGGGAGACCCAGTACTTC CASSKWDRGWETQYF
TRBJ1-2 - TRBV11-1 once TGTGCCAGCAGCTTATGGCAGGGAGCTAACTATGGCTACACCTTC CASSLWQGANYGYTF
TRBJ2-5 TRBD1 TRBV28 - TGTGCCAGCAGTTTACTACCGATCCGGGACAGGGGTATTGAGACCCAGTACTTC CASSLLPIRDRGIETQYF
TRBJ2-1 TRBD2 TRBV6-5 - TGTGCCAGCAGCCTTAGCGGGAGCTCCTACAATGAGCAGTTCTTC CASSLSGSSYNEQFF
TRBJ2-1 - TRBV28 - TGTGCCAGCAGTTCAGGACGATTCAATGAGCAGTTCTTC CASSSGRFNEQFF
TRBJ2-6 - TRBV28 - TGTGCCAGCAGCGGCCTTCGGGGGTCTGGGGCCAACGTCCTGACTTTC CASSGLRGSGANVLTF
TRBJ2-5 TRBD2 TRBV7-2 - TGTGCCAGCAGCCCGGGACTAGCGGGGCCTACTTTCCAAGAGACCCAGTACTTC CASSPGLAGPTFQETQYF
TRBJ2-7 TRBD2 TRBV28 - TGTGCCAGCAGTTCATCCCGAAGCGGGAGGGCCGAGCAGTACTTC CASSSSRSGRAEQYF
TRBJ2-7 - TRBV7-6 - TGTGCCAGCAGCTTAGGGGGTGAGGCCTACGAGCAGTACTTC CASSLGGEAYEQYF
TRBJ2-3 - TRBV10-3 - TGTGCCATCAGTGGCGGTGTTTTGGGGGGTAGGGGGGCTACGCAGTATTTT CAISGGVLGGRGATQYF
TRBJ1-2 - TRBV7-8 - TGTGCCAGCACCCTAAGGGGTTCAAACTATGGCTACACCTTC CASTLRGSNYGYTF
TRBJ1-1 TRBD1 TRBV5-6 - TGTGCCAGCGAAGACAGGGGCTTCTGGAACACTGAAGCTTTCTTT CASEDRGFWNTEAFF
TRBJ2-3 - TRBV9 - TGTGCCAGCAGCGCTAGTTTAGGTGGCACAGATACGCAGTATTTT CASSASLGGTDTQYF
TRBJ2-7 - TRBV29-1 once TGCAGCGCCTACAGTTGGGGTGTTGGGTCGCCCAGATACGAGCAGTACTTC CSAYSWGVGSPRYEQYF
TRBJ1-1 - TRBV28 - TGTGCCAGCTACTCTGCGATTAGAAGGGGAGACACTGAAGCTTTCTTT CASYSAIRRGDTEAFF
TRBJ2-5 - TRBV11-2 once TGTGCCAGCAGCTCCCTCCAAGAGACCCAGTACTTC CASSSLQETQYF
TRBJ1-6 - TRBV7-8 - TGTGCCAGCAGCTCCCCGACAAGAAGAAATTCACCCCTCCACTTT CASSSPTRRNSPLHF
TRBJ2-3 - TRBV5-4 - TGTGCCAGCAGCTTATGGGTCACAGATACGCAGTATTTT CASSLWVTDTQYF
TRBJ2-3 - TRBV11-2 - TGTGCCAGCAGCTTAGCTCCGTGGGGAGATACGCAGTATTTT CASSLAPWGDTQYF
TRBJ1-1 - TRBV18 - TGTGCCAGCTCACCTGCCGGAATAATGAACACTGAAGCTTTCTTT CASSPAGIMNTEAFF
TRBJ1-2 TRBD1 TRBV7-9 few TGTGCCAGCAGCGCCCAAACAGGGGGCGGAGGCTACACCTTC CASSAQTGGGGYTF
TRBJ1-3 TRBD1 TRBV7-6 - TGTGCCAGCAGCTCGACAGGGTCCGGAAACACCATATATTTT CASSSTGSGNTIYF
TRBJ2-7 TRBD1 TRBV4-3 - TGCGCCAGCAGCCAAGTTACAGGGGGCTTTTACGAGCAGTACTTC CASSQVTGGFYEQYF
TRBJ1-2 - TRBV19 - TGTGCCAGTAGTATAGGACGGATCTATGGCTACACCTTC CASSIGRIYGYTF
TRBJ2-5 - TRBV10-3 - TGTGCCAGCCTGACCCCCCGGACCCAGTACTTC CASLTPRTQYF
TRBJ2-7 - TRBV10-3 - TGTGCCATCAGTGAGTTAGTAGCGTCCTACGAGCAGTACTTC CAISELVASYEQYF
TRBJ2-3 TRBD2 TRBV27 - TGTGCCAGCAGTCTAGCGGGGAGGGGCACAGATACGCAGTATTTT CASSLAGRGTDTQYF
TRBJ1-2 - TRBV28 - TGTGCCAGCATGCCCCAGGAGAACAATGGCTACACCTTC CASMPQENNGYTF
TRBJ1-1 - TRBV27 - TGTGCCAGCAGTATTACTGGGGGGAGTACTGAAGCTTTCTTT CASSITGGSTEAFF
TRBJ2-1 TRBD2 TRBV7-3 - TGTGCCAGCAGCTCTCAGCGGGGGACATACAATGAGCAGTTCTTC CASSSQRGTYNEQFF
TRBJ2-7 TRBD1 TRBV28 - TGTGCCAGCAGTCGCAGACAGGGATACAACGAGCAGTACTTC CASSRRQGYNEQYF
TRBJ2-3 - TRBV29-1 few TGCAGCGTTAAAGAACAGGGGGGGGATTTTACGCAGTATTTT CSVKEQGGDFTQYF
TRBJ2-5 - TRBV9 - TGTGCCAGCAGCGCCTATATCGGAGAGACCCAGTACTTC CASSAYIGETQYF
TRBJ2-5 - TRBV7-9 - TGTGCCAGCACCGGGGACACCATTCAAGAGACCCAGTACTTC CASTGDTIQETQYF
TRBJ2-1 - TRBV4-2 few TGTGCCAGCAGCCAAGGTATCAATGAGCAGTTCTTC CASSQGINEQFF
TRBJ1-3 TRBD1 TRBV4-2 - TGTGCCAGCAGCCCCTTGACAGGGCTCTCTGGAAACACCATATATTTT CASSPLTGLSGNTIYF
TRBJ1-1 - TRBV14 once TGTGCCAGCAGCCAGCTACGGTCGGGGTCAGAGACTGAAGCTTTCTTT CASSQLRSGSETEAFF
TRBJ2-7 TRBD2 TRBV28 - TGTGCCAGCAGCCCGCCGGGGACTAGCGGAGCCGGGCAGTACTTC CASSPPGTSGAGQYF
TRBJ1-5 - TRBV28 - TGTGCCAGCAGTGGAGCATGGGTTGGCAGTCAGCCCCAGCATTTT CASSGAWVGSQPQHF
TRBJ1-1 TRBD1 TRBV28 - TGTGCCAGCAGCAACCGGGACAGCAGCATGAACACTGAAGCTTTCTTT CASSNRDSSMNTEAFF
TRBJ1-1 - TRBV14 few TGTGCCAGCAGCCAACTCGGGACGCCGTATGAAGCTTTCTTT CASSQLGTPYEAFF
TRBJ2-3 - TRBV2 few TGTGCCAGCACTACCCCTCGAGGAACAGATACGCAGTATTTT CASTTPRGTDTQYF
TRBJ2-1 TRBD2 TRBV6-5 - TGTGCCAGCAGTCGGGGGGGGAGCTCCTACAATGAGCAGTTCTTC CASSRGGSSYNEQFF
TRBJ2-7 - TRBV2 large TGTGCCAGCAGTGAAGGGCCGACAGGTAACTACGAGCAGTACTTC CASSEGPTGNYEQYF
TRBJ1-1 - TRBV29-1 - TGCAGCGTCGTGAACACTGAAGCTTTCTTT CSVVNTEAFF
TRBJ2-7 - TRBV14 - TGTGCCAGCAGCCAGCCCCCCTACGAGCAGTACTTC CASSQPPYEQYF
TRBJ2-5 - TRBV27 - TGTGCCAGCAGTGCAATTGGGGGCGAGACCCAGTACTTC CASSAIGGETQYF
TRBJ1-2 - TRBV19 - TGTGCCAGTAGTATAGATGGGGTGAATGGCTACACCTTC CASSIDGVNGYTF